This is a list of T cell receptor beta chains from one sample in a study of CD8+CD57+ T cells in acquired aplastic anemia. TCRdb ran MiXCR on the reads and lists one entry per CDR3 protein. This table has about 180,000 distinct CDR3 sequences, 45% to 60% appearing once. Sequencing input: sorted CD4+, CD8+, or CD8+CD57+ T cells (not recorded which) from PBMCs. The source of these receptors is a human donor with aplastic anemia. Each CDR3 is given with its conserved first and last residue. A D gene is named only where the DNA matches it firmly.

J gene | V gene | D gene | CDR3 protein
TRBJ1-4 | TRBV2 | NA | CASSPLNEKLFF
TRBJ1-2 | TRBV7-9 | NA | CASSLEKGGYTF
TRBJ1-1 | TRBV10-1 | NA | CASSDPLSTEAFF
TRBJ1-5 | TRBV25-1 | TRBD1 | CASSVGDRETQPQHF
TRBJ1-1 | TRBV5-4 | NA | CASSLTTGNTEAFF
TRBJ1-3 | TRBV2 | NA | CASSEGRGAGNTIYF
TRBJ2-2 | TRBV24-1 | NA | CATRAARTGGLFF
TRBJ2-7 | TRBV29-1 | NA | CSVDSGPEQYF
TRBJ1-2 | TRBV15 | TRBD1 | CATSSDRGQDGYTF
TRBJ2-6 | TRBV19 | NA | CASSRLERFTGANVLTF
TRBJ2-7 | TRBV30 | TRBD1 | CAWTRDRATYEQYF
TRBJ2-1 | TRBV20-1 | NA | CSAAYNEQFF
TRBJ2-5 | TRBV7-9 | NA | CASQGMETQYF
TRBJ1-1 | TRBV20-1 | NA | CSAPTSAVLNTEAFF
TRBJ1-1 | TRBV10-1 | TRBD1 | CASSPLGTGGANTEAFF
TRBJ2-3 | TRBV28 | NA | CASMAGGDTQYF
TRBJ1-1 | TRBV29-1 | TRBD1 | CSPRGTGPEAFF
TRBJ2-3 | TRBV20-1 | NA | CSARAPDGTDTQYF
TRBJ2-1 | TRBV10-3 | TRBD2 | CAISESRGGARDEQFF
TRBJ1-1 | TRBV15 | NA | CATSGSQNTEAFF
TRBJ2-5 | TRBV2 | NA | CASSDGVGLKTQYF
TRBJ2-7 | TRBV5-5 | TRBD2 | CASSEGLAGYYEQYF
TRBJ2-7 | TRBV20-1 | NA | CSASTLAYEQYF
TRBJ1-1 | TRBV19 | TRBD1 | CASSTAGGRTEAFF
TRBJ2-7 | TRBV20-1 | NA | CSDGGTYEQYF
TRBJ2-1 | TRBV5-1 | TRBD2 | CASSLVAGSYNEQFF
TRBJ2-2 | TRBV29-1 | NA | CSVRRDTGELFF
TRBJ2-7 | TRBV7-2 | NA | CASSLFVEPYEQYF
TRBJ2-7 | TRBV11-2 | TRBD2 | CASSFQLAGGLEQYF
TRBJ2-7 | TRBV10-3 | NA | CAISESGGSTYEQYF
TRBJ1-2 | TRBV24-1 | TRBD1 | CATSDWTGGYGYTF
TRBJ2-3 | TRBV15 | NA | CATSTSPSDTQYF
TRBJ1-2 | TRBV24-1 | NA | CATSDPDSYGYTF
TRBJ2-7 | TRBV5-6 | TRBD1 | CASRSTGTGIGEQYF
TRBJ1-3 | TRBV5-1 | TRBD1 | CASSPQDRGGNTIYF
TRBJ1-4 | TRBV19 | NA | CASSISGNEKLFF
TRBJ1-2 | TRBV19 | TRBD1 | CASRLTGGGYGYTF
TRBJ2-3 | TRBV5-5 | TRBD2 | CASSTGTSGSTDTQYF
TRBJ2-7 | TRBV9 | NA | CASSQHLAHEQYF
TRBJ1-5 | TRBV2 | NA | CASRGTLGQPQHF
TRBJ1-2 | TRBV18 | NA | CASSPRGLSQDGYTF
TRBJ2-3 | TRBV2 | TRBD2 | CASSEAGLAGVQYF
TRBJ1-1 | TRBV9 | NA | CASSVDDPNTEAFF
TRBJ2-5 | TRBV25-1 | NA | CASSEGQATGETQYF
TRBJ2-2 | TRBV19 | NA | CASSIPGGELFF
TRBJ1-4 | TRBV29-1 | NA | CSVDPGANEKLFF
TRBJ2-7 | TRBV20-1 | NA | CSARAHTSLEQYF
TRBJ2-1 | TRBV10-3 | NA | CATSETDEQFF
TRBJ1-1 | TRBV24-1 | TRBD1 | CATSDETGLAFF
TRBJ2-7 | TRBV2 | NA | CASSKRTVYSYEQYF
TRBJ2-7 | TRBV29-1 | TRBD1 | CSAGTGAYEQYF
TRBJ2-7 | TRBV25-1 | TRBD1 | CASSGTSLGQGYYEQYF
TRBJ2-7 | TRBV13 | NA | CASSRGTFDVQYF
TRBJ2-1 | TRBV20-1 | NA | CSAREGVRDNEQFF
TRBJ2-7 | TRBV20-1 | TRBD1 | CSAIRTGYYEQYF